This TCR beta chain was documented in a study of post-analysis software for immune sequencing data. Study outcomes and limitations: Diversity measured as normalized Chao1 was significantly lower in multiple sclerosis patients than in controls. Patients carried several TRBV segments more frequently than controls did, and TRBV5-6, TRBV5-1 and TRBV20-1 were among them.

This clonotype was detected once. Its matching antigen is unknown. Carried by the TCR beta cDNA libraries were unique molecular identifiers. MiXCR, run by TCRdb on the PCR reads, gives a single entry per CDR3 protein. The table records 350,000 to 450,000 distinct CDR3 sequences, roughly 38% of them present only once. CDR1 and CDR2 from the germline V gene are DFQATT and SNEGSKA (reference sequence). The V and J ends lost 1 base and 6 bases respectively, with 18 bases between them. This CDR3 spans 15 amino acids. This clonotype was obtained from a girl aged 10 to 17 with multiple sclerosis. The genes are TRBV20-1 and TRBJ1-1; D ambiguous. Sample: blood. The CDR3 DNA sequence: TGCAGTGCTAGAGGGGGATCTGAGAACGCCCCTGAAGCTTTCTTT. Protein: CSARGGSENAPEAFF.